Shown below are 29 T cell receptor beta chains from a single sample sequenced in a study of CD8+CD57+ T cells in acquired aplastic anemia. CDR3 and TCR beta VDJ profiling relied on a genomic DNA template. TCRdb passed the reads through MiXCR, listing each CDR3 protein once. The sample has 100,000 to 150,000 distinct CDR3 sequences, nearly 40% seen once. An expansion of CD8+CD57+ cells by flow cytometry had been shown in patients chosen for sequencing. Input material: sorted CD4+, CD8+, or CD8+CD57+ T cells (not recorded which) from PBMCs. Every receptor here comes from a human donor with aplastic anemia.

This clonotype has at least ten counts. The V gene is TRBV7-2, the J gene TRBJ1-2; D not resolved. Trimming removed 5 bases from V and 5 bases from J, with 12 bases in between. CDR1 is SGHTA, CDR2 FQGNSA, per germline. This CDR3 spans 13 amino acids. DNA of the CDR3: TGTGCCAGCAGCACCAGGACGGAGTATGGCTACACCTTC. Translating it yields CASSTRTEYGYTF. The full variable domain, with the rest looked up from reference TRBV7-2 and TRBJ1-2, is GAGVSQSPSNKVTEKGKDVELRCDPISGHTALYWYRQSLGQGLEFLIYFQGNSAPDKSGLPSDRFSAERTGGSVSTLTIQRTQQEDSAVYLCASSTRTEYGYTFGSGTRLTVV.

There are a few counts of this clonotype. The rearrangement uses TRBV7-6 and TRBJ1-1, with a possible D match to TRBD1 (5 bases). Germline CDR1 is SGHVS and CDR2 is FNYEAQ. Trimming cost V 1 base and J 11 bases, with 11 bases left between them. The CDR3 is made up of 12 amino acids. In DNA form, the CDR3 reads TGTGCCAGCAGCTTAGTGGGGGGGGACGCTTTCTTT. Its translation: CASSLVGGDAFF.

This clonotype was seen at least ten times. The chain uses TRBV19 and TRBJ2-7; D is uncertain. V was cut by 7 bases and J by 1 base, with 14 bases left in between. The V gene's germline CDR1 is LNHDA and CDR2 SQIVND (reference sequence). The CDR3 totals 14 residues. CDR3 in amino acids: CASNPVSESYEQYF. CDR3 coding DNA: TGTGCCAGTAACCCCGTGAGCGAATCCTACGAGCAGTACTTC. The variable domain in full, with the rest retrieved from reference TRBV19 and TRBJ2-7, is DGGITQSPKYLFRKEGQNVTLSCEQNLNHDAMYWYRQDPGQGLRLIYYSQIVNDFQKGDIAEGYSVSREKKESFPLTVTSAQKNPTAFYLCASNPVSESYEQYFGPGTRLTVT.

The chain is built from TRBV15 and TRBJ2-5, with 12 bases fitting TRBD1. CDR1 and CDR2 from the germline V gene are LNHNV and YYDKDF (reference sequence). The trim removed 3 bases at V and 5 bases at J, leaving 4 bases unmatched. CDR3 length: 15 amino acids. The CDR3 protein is CATSSWDRGRETQYF. The CDR3 DNA reads as TGTGCCACCAGCAGTTGGGACAGGGGGCGTGAGACCCAGTACTTC. Full variable domain (remainder filled in from reference TRBV15 and TRBJ2-5): DAMVIQNPRYQVTQFGKPVTLSCSQTLNHNVMYWYQQKSSQAPKLLFHYYDKDFNNEADTPDNFQSRRPNTSFCFLDIRSPGLGDTAMYLCATSSWDRGRETQYFGPGTRLLVL.

Ten or more counts support this clonotype. The V call is TRBV4-1, the J call TRBJ1-4; the match to TRBD1 covers 7 bases. The V and J ends lost 5 bases and 12 bases, in that order; junction bases with no gene match: 3. Germline V gene lookup returns CDR1 MGHRA and CDR2 YSYEKL. CDR3 length: 11 amino acids. CDR3 sequence reads: CASSSRGELFF. The CDR3 bases are TGCGCCAGCAGCTCCAGGGGGGAACTGTTTTTT.

This clonotype was found many times. The chain carries TRBV2 and TRBJ2-7, with 9 bases that match TRBD1. The CDR3 length is 16 residues. The ends lost 2 bases at V and 4 bases at J; junction bases unmatched: 9. Per the germline V gene, CDR1 is SNHLY and CDR2 is FYNNEI. For the CDR3, the DNA is TGTGCCAGCAGTGAATGGCCCGGGACAGGGATTTACGAGCAGTACTTC. Protein product: CASSEWPGTGIYEQYF.

This clonotype was seen ten or more times. The chain recombines TRBV4-2 with TRBJ2-1; D is tentatively TRBD1 or TRBD2 (5 bases each). V was pared by 1 base and J by 5 bases, with 12 bases between. The CDR3 covers 15 residues. CDR1 is LGHNA, CDR2 YNFKEQ, per germline. CDR3 DNA: TGTGCCAGCAGCCAAGCTTGGGACCTCGACAATGAGCAGTTCTTC. As protein: CASSQAWDLDNEQFF.

This clonotype was counted at least ten times. V and J are TRBV18 and TRBJ1-6; D possibly corresponds to TRBD1 (5 bases). The germline V gene encodes CDR1 KGHSH and CDR2 LQKENI. With 3 bases removed from V and 14 bases from J, the gap between germline ends came to 17 bases. The CDR3 is 14 amino acids. The CDR3 sequence: CASSPNELTETLHF. CDR3 coding DNA: TGTGCCAGCTCACCCAACGAACTGACAGAGACCCTCCACTTT. Full variable domain (outside the CDR3, taken from reference TRBV18 and TRBJ1-6): NAGVMQNPRHLVRRRGQEARLRCSPMKGHSHVYWYRQLPEEGLKFMVYLQKENIIDESGMPKERFSAEFPKEGPSILRIQQVVRGDSAAYFCASSPNELTETLHFGNGTRLTVT.

The V and J genes are TRBV6-5 and TRBJ1-1; possibly TRBD1 for D (5 bases). The CDR3 is made up of 15 amino acids. Trimming shortened V by 4 bases and J by 5 bases, and 17 bases separated the two germline ends. The germline gives CDR1 MNHEY, CDR2 SVGAGI. The CDR3 here is CASSSGRGGGTEAFF. In DNA form, the CDR3 reads TGTGCCAGCAGTTCCGGTAGGGGTGGGGGTACTGAAGCTTTCTTT.

The chain uses TRBV5-1 and TRBJ2-1, with 9 bases fitting TRBD2. Germline loops: CDR1 SGHRS, CDR2 YFSETQ. The length of the CDR3 is 16 residues. The V and J ends lost 4 bases and 3 bases, in that order; junction bases with no gene match: 8. Here the CDR3 DNA reads TGCGCCAGCAGCCGGCTGGCGGGGGGGCACTACAATGAGCAGTTCTTC. It translates to CASSRLAGGHYNEQFF.

This clonotype was seen at least ten times. This rearrangement joins TRBV10-3 to TRBJ1-1; D gene uncertain. Germline values: CDR1 ENHRY, CDR2 SYGVKD. The V and J ends lost 6 bases and 8 bases respectively, with 10 bases between them. This CDR3 is 11 amino acids long. The CDR3: CAIRLHEEAFF. CDR3 nucleotides: TGTGCCATCAGGCTCCACGAAGAAGCTTTCTTT.

The table lists this clonotype with many counts. The chain recombines TRBV6-1 with TRBJ1-1, with TRBD1 as a possible D gene (5 bases). Germline V gene sequence: CDR1 MNHNS, CDR2 SASEGT. The CDR3 sequence is 14 residues long. V was clipped by 10 bases and J by 1 base, with 16 bases between them. The chain's CDR3 is CATGGREGNTEAFF. The DNA for the CDR3 is TGTGCCACGGGGGGGAGAGAGGGGAACACTGAAGCTTTCTTT.

This clonotype was observed at least ten times. The V gene is TRBV12-5, the J gene TRBJ1-3, with D tentatively TRBD1 (5 bases). V was shortened by 7 bases and J by 2 bases, with 9 bases between the two germline ends. The CDR3 length is 13 residues. CDR1 and CDR2 (germline): LGHNT, FRNRAP. The DNA of the CDR3 is TGTGCTAGTGCCTTGGGGGCTGGAAACACCATATATTTT. Its translation is CASALGAGNTIYF.

Notes on this clonotype: Compared with germline, one end of the junction differs, possibly owing to a read error. V gene TRBV2 combines with J gene TRBJ1-2; possibly TRBD1 for D (5 bases). CDR3 size: 13 residues. From germline, CDR1 is SNHLY and CDR2 FYNNEI. The CDR3 DNA reads as TGTGCCGGCAGGGAAGACACCAACTATGGCTACACTTTC. Translating it yields CAGREDTNYGYTF.

Regarding this clonotype: A much larger clone sits a single nucleotide away, making a read error possible. The chain links TRBV6-5 to TRBJ1-3; D possibly corresponds to TRBD1 (5 bases). V was pared by 2 bases and J by 0 bases, with 14 bases between. Germline CDR1 reads MNHEY; CDR2 reads SVGAGI. This CDR3 spans 17 amino acids. CDR3 amino acids: CASSYPPDSYSGNTIYF. The DNA for the CDR3 is TGTGCCAGCAGTTACCCGCCAGACAGCTACTCTGGAAACACCATATATTTT.

This clonotype was detected a few times. CDR3 amino acids: CASSLLAGSRNEQFF. In nucleotides, the CDR3 is TGTGCCAGCAGCCTTCTAGCGGGGTCTAGGAATGAGCAGTTCTTC. The V and J genes are TRBV11-2 and TRBJ2-1; 9 nucleotides line up with TRBD2. The CDR3 sequence is 15 residues long. Germline CDR1 and CDR2: SGHAT and FQNNGV. The junction had 9 bases not matched to a gene; V was cut back by 5 bases and J by 7 bases.

This clonotype was recorded at least ten times. The chain employs TRBV27 and TRBJ1-5; possible D gene TRBD1, 5 bases. This CDR3 is built from 14 residues. V lost 4 bases to trimming and J lost 6 bases, with 13 bases between them. Looked up from germline, CDR1 is MNHEY and CDR2 is SMNVEV (reference sequence). The chain's CDR3 is CASSSSQGGQPQHF. The DNA of the CDR3 is TGTGCCAGCAGTTCAAGCCAGGGAGGTCAGCCCCAGCATTTT.

This clonotype occurred many times. This rearrangement joins TRBV20-1 to TRBJ2-5; the match to TRBD2 covers 7 bases. CDR3 size: 15 residues. CDR1 and CDR2 from the germline V gene are DFQATT and SNEGSKA (reference sequence). Losses at the gene ends were 2 bases for V and 4 bases for J; bases not matched to a gene: 10. The CDR3 is CSARQGGGEGETQYF. In DNA, the CDR3 is TGCAGTGCTAGACAGGGCGGGGGAGAGGGAGAGACCCAGTACTTC.

The rearrangement uses TRBV29-1 and TRBJ2-7; 9 positions match TRBD1. Germline CDR1 and CDR2: SQVTM and ANQGSEA. With 0 bases clipped from V and 4 bases from J, the junction kept 1 base outside the gene matches. The length of the CDR3 is 13 residues. The CDR3 loop is CSVEDDRGYEQYF. CDR3 nucleotide sequence: TGCAGCGTTGAAGATGACAGGGGGTACGAGCAGTACTTC.

The gene calls are TRBV10-3 and TRBJ1-6; no clear D gene. The CDR3 covers 13 residues. Germline V gives CDR1 ENHRY, CDR2 SYGVKD. Trimming pared 4 bases from V and 7 bases from J, leaving 8 bases between. The CDR3 DNA reads TGTGCCATCAGTGCGCAGGAAAATTCACCCCTCCACTTT. Its protein is CAISAQENSPLHF.

This chain uses TRBV27 with TRBJ2-7, with 8 bases aligning to TRBD1. Germline-derived CDR1 and CDR2 are MNHEY and SMNVEV (reference sequence). V was pared by 3 bases and J by 2 bases, with 6 bases of the junction left unmatched. The CDR3 runs to 15 residues. The chain's CDR3 is CASSLTGQGAYEQYF. The CDR3, as DNA: TGTGCCAGCAGTTTGACAGGACAGGGAGCCTACGAGCAGTACTTC.

This clonotype has a count of ten or more. The chain couples TRBV4-3 to TRBJ1-4; a possible D gene is TRBD1 (5 bases). The CDR3 consists of 15 residues. Trimming left V 2 bases short and J 11 bases short, with 18 bases between. Looked up from germline, CDR1 is LGHNA and CDR2 is YSLEER. DNA for the CDR3: TGCGCCAGCAGCCAAACGACAGACCCTTCGGGGAAACTGTTTTTT. Translation: CASSQTTDPSGKLFF.

This clonotype was recorded at least ten times. V gene TRBV12-5 combines with J gene TRBJ1-1; 7 bases are shared with TRBD1. There are 14 residues in the CDR3. CDR1 LGHNT and CDR2 FRNRAP come from the germline V gene. V shed 1 base, J shed 5 bases, and the junction held 4 bases outside the gene matches. The CDR3 DNA is TGTGCTAGTGGTTTGGGGACAGGACGAACTGAAGCTTTCTTT. It encodes CASGLGTGRTEAFF.

This clonotype was counted a few times. A much bigger clone sits one base away, suggesting this may be a read error. V and J are TRBV20-1 and TRBJ1-6; D is unclear. Germline V gene data show CDR1 as DFQATT and CDR2 as SNEGSKA (reference sequence). This CDR3 region has 17 residues. DNA for the CDR3: TGCAGTGCTAGACAGGACGGATTTAGCTCCTATAGTTCACCCCTCCACTTT. The encoded protein is CSARQDGFSSYSSPLHF.

Many counts were recorded for this clonotype. The V call is TRBV6-2 or TRBV6-3, the J call TRBJ2-2; 12 bases fit TRBD2. The CDR3 has 18 residues. V lost 4 bases and J lost 0; bases outside the gene matches: 6. Per the germline V gene, CDR1 is MNHEY and CDR2 is SVGEGT. CDR3 sequence reads: CASSLLAGGLANTGELFF. CDR3 bases: TGTGCCAGCAGTTTACTAGCGGGGGGACTCGCGAACACCGGGGAGCTGTTTTTT.

At least ten counts were recorded for this clonotype. The rearrangement joins TRBV19 to TRBJ2-3; D unclear. This CDR3 is built from 15 residues. Trimming removed 1 base from V and 2 bases from J, with 10 bases in between. Germline CDR1 is LNHDA and CDR2 is SQIVND (reference sequence). This chain's CDR3 is CASSIATAVTDTQYF. CDR3 DNA: TGTGCCAGTAGTATAGCCACTGCCGTCACAGATACGCAGTATTTT.

The chain is built from TRBV29-1 and TRBJ1-5; the D is unclear. The germline V gene encodes CDR1 SQVTM and CDR2 ANQGSEA. This CDR3 is 12 amino acids long. Deletions cut 6 bases from V and 5 bases from J, with 11 bases between. CDR3 DNA sequence: TGCAGCGTAGGAGTGCCAGATCAGCCCCAGCATTTT. Amino acid sequence: CSVGVPDQPQHF.

There are many counts of this clonotype. The chain combines TRBV5-1 with TRBJ1-2; the match to TRBD1 covers 7 bases. CDR1 and CDR2 (germline): SGHRS, YFSETQ. The CDR3 covers 15 residues. V was clipped by 3 bases and J by 0 bases; unmatched bases: 5. Written as DNA, the CDR3 is TGCGCCAGCAGCTCGAAACAGGGGACTAACTATGGCTACACCTTC. As protein: CASSSKQGTNYGYTF.

This clonotype appeared many times. V is TRBV5-1 and J is TRBJ2-7; D possibly corresponds to TRBD2 (5 bases). Germline CDR1 is SGHRS and CDR2 is YFSETQ. V lost 0 bases to trimming and J lost 5 bases, with 12 bases between them. This CDR3 has 14 residues. As DNA, the CDR3 is TGCGCCAGCAGCTTGGCCCCGAGGGAGAACGAGCAGTACTTC. This encodes CASSLAPRENEQYF.